The 15 T cell receptor beta chains in this list originate from one sample, sequenced in a study of blood T cell repertoires in COVID-19. The assay was immunoSEQ multiplex PCR, and TCRdb's table has in-frame clones only and misses some. The table shows around 93,000 clones, with roughly 71% occurring only once. The sequenced material came from peripheral blood. These TCRs come from a woman aged 80 or over with acute or convalescent COVID-19.

This clone was seen repeatedly, ten times or more. The gene calls are TRBV29-1 and TRBJ1-1; possibly TRBD1 for D (5 bases). Looked up from germline, CDR1 is SQVTM and CDR2 is ANQGSEA. Trimming took off 4 bases at V and 4 bases at J, with 10 bases between the two ends. This CDR3 is 12 amino acids long. As DNA, the CDR3 is TGCAGCGTTGCCGTTAGGGGCACTGAAGCTTTCTTT. Residues: CSVAVRGTEAFF.

This clone has a handful of counts. The genes are TRBV28 and TRBJ1-2; no clear D gene. V was trimmed by 7 bases and J by 8 bases, leaving 20 bases between them. CDR3 size: 14 residues. Per the germline V gene, CDR1 is MDHEN and CDR2 is SYDVKM. CDR3 DNA sequence: TGTGCCAGCATCTCCCCCTCAACCCCTCGGGGCTACACCTTC. It yields the protein CASISPSTPRGYTF.

This CDR3 is CASRSGLAGKETQYF. The DNA for the CDR3 is TGTGCCAGCAGATCGGGACTAGCGGGGAAAGAGACCCAGTACTTC. The gene calls are TRBV6-5 and TRBJ2-5, with 13 bases matching TRBD2. Germline V gives CDR1 MNHEY, CDR2 SVGAGI. With V trimmed by 6 bases and J by 3 bases, 4 bases remained unmatched. CDR3 length: 15 residues.

CDR3 protein: CASSHPGQISSGANVLTF. The DNA for the CDR3 is TGTGCCAGCTCCCACCCGGGACAGATTTCCTCTGGGGCCAACGTCCTGACTTTC. The chain links TRBV18 to TRBJ2-6, with TRBD1 matching 7 bases. CDR1 and CDR2 (germline): KGHSH, LQKENI. The CDR3 contains 18 residues. V dropped 6 bases and J dropped 0; count of bases not matched to a gene: 11.

In this sample, this clone turned up a few times. The junction shows a germline mismatch at one end, possibly a read error. V is TRBV12-3 or TRBV12-4 and J is TRBJ1-2; 12 bases align to TRBD1. The CDR3 is 12 amino acids. Here the CDR3 DNA reads TGTGCCAGCAGTCCGGGACAGGGGGCTTCCTCCTTC. Protein product: CASSPGQGASSF.

The chain is built from TRBV7-9 and TRBJ1-2; D call uncertain. The ends were cut back, 0 bases at V and 2 bases at J, with 13 bases in the middle. Germline CDR1 is SEHNR and CDR2 is FQNEAQ (reference sequence). This CDR3 is 16 amino acids long. The DNA for the CDR3 is TGTGCCAGCAGCTTAGCTGGGTTAAACTACAACTATGGCTACACCTTC. This translates into CASSLAGLNYNYGYTF.

V is TRBV3-1 (or the pseudogene TRBV3-2) and J is TRBJ2-7; 8 bases map to TRBD1. The CDR3 has 14 residues. The trim removed 4 bases at V and 3 bases at J, leaving 5 bases unmatched. Germline CDR1 and CDR2: LGHDT and YNNKEL (reference sequence). DNA for the CDR3: TGTGCCAGCAGCCCCGGGACAGGATTCTACGAGCAGTACTTC. As protein: CASSPGTGFYEQYF.

The rearrangement joins TRBV5-1 to TRBJ2-2, with TRBD1 matching 9 bases. V lost 4 bases, J lost 4 bases, and 8 bases stayed unmatched. This CDR3 comprises 16 residues. The V gene's germline CDR1 is SGHRS and CDR2 YFSETQ. The CDR3 coding sequence is TGCGCCAGCAGCCCGGACAGGGGACTAAGCACCGGGGAGCTGTTTTTT. As protein: CASSPDRGLSTGELFF.

The chain carries TRBV18 and TRBJ2-3, with D perhaps TRBD1 (6 bases). CDR3 size: 15 residues. CDR1 is KGHSH, CDR2 LQKENI, per germline. Trimming left V 3 bases short and J 0 bases short, with 10 bases between. The CDR3 coding sequence is TGTGCCAGCTCACCGTACAGGGAGAGCACAGATACGCAGTATTTT. Its translation is CASSPYRESTDTQYF.

V and J are TRBV7-8 and TRBJ2-7; TRBD2 is a possible D gene (7 bases). V lost 4 bases and J 2 bases, leaving 15 bases between the germline ends. CDR3 length equals 15 residues. Per germline, CDR1 SGHVS and CDR2 FQNEAQ. The CDR3 bases are TGTGCCAGCAGCTCCCCGAGGGGGGGACCCTACGAGCAGTACTTC. Translation gives CASSSPRGGPYEQYF.

This chain joins TRBV28 and TRBJ1-5; D not certain. V lost 4 bases and J lost 14, with 12 bases in between. Germline assignment: CDR1 MDHEN and CDR2 SYDVKM. There are 11 residues in the CDR3. CDR3 sequence (DNA): TGTGCCAGCAGTTGGGAGGGCTGGGAGCATTTT. It specifies CASSWEGWEHF. The full variable domain, completed using reference TRBV28 and TRBJ1-5, is DVKVTQSSRYLVKRTGEKVFLECVQDMDHENMFWYRQDPGLGLRLIYFSYDVKMKEKGDIPEGYSVSREKKERFSLILESASTNQTSMYLCASSWEGWEHFGDGTRLSIL.

This clone showed up just a few times. V usage is TRBV14 and J usage is TRBJ1-4; no definite D call. Germline CDR1 reads SGHDN; CDR2 reads FVKESK. The CDR3 has 16 residues. V dropped 1 base and J dropped 0 bases, with 9 bases sitting between them. CDR3 in DNA: TGTGCCAGCAGCCAAGTTGGCGGGGCAACTAATGAAAAACTGTTTTTT. The encoded protein is CASSQVGGATNEKLFF.

This chain uses TRBV4-3 with TRBJ1-2; unclear D gene. Germline V lookup: CDR1 LGHNA, CDR2 YSLEER. The V gene lost 0 bases and the J gene lost 8 bases, with 13 bases spanning the gap. The CDR3 is made up of 14 amino acids. The CDR3 is CASSQDLAGYGYTF. CDR3 coding DNA: TGCGCCAGCAGCCAAGATTTAGCGGGGTACGGCTACACCTTC.

The V and J genes are TRBV30 and TRBJ1-5, with 11 bases lining up with TRBD1. The CDR3 runs to 13 residues. Germline-derived CDR1 and CDR2 are GTSNPN and SVGIG (reference sequence). J lost 7 bases, V lost 5 bases, and 4 bases had no gene match. CDR3 DNA: TGTGCCTGGGGACAGGGGGCGAAACAGCCCCAGCATTTT. It codes for CAWGQGAKQPQHF.

This rearrangement joins TRBV19 to TRBJ1-1; 7 nucleotides align to TRBD1. V lost 5 bases, J lost 3 bases, and 6 bases stayed unmatched. Germline V gene lookup returns CDR1 LNHDA and CDR2 SQIVND (reference sequence). The CDR3 has 14 residues. CDR3 in DNA: TGTGCCAGTAGTTTACGGGACAGTCACACTGAAGCTTTCTTT. It yields the protein CASSLRDSHTEAFF.